This TCR beta chain was captured by sequencing in a study of T cells after yellow fever vaccination. Background on the study: Those fractions that held only low numbers of cells were prepared using the SMART-Seq v4 Ultra Low Input RNA kit. General observations from the study: A small proportion of clonotypes was detected in both the CD4 and CD8 compartments. A weaker but faster secondary response was observed, peaking on day 5 versus 15.

Generation of TCR cDNA used 5'RACE template switching (which added a universal primer site and UMIs). TCRdb reprocessed the 5' RACE reads with MiXCR, giving one entry per CDR3 protein. This sample has 230,000 or so distinct CDR3 sequences, with roughly 6.3% found just once. This clonotype was detected a few times. Its antigen is currently unknown. Germline values: CDR1 LGHDT, CDR2 YNNKEL (reference sequence). Deletions cut 2 bases from V and 0 bases from J, with 11 bases between. The CDR3 is 16 amino acids. J is TRBJ1-5 and V is TRBV3-1, with D possibly TRBD1 on 6 matching bases. The sequence was collected from a man aged 25-45 years who received the YFV17D yellow fever vaccine. Sequences were derived from CD4+ T cells sorted from PBMCs, sampled on the day of the yellow fever booster vaccination. CDR3 residues: CASSQWGADSNQPQHF. The DNA of the CDR3 is TGTGCCAGCAGCCAATGGGGGGCAGATAGCAATCAGCCCCAGCATTTT.